Sequencing of this TCR beta chain was carried out in a study of OX40 agonist ivuxolimab in advanced cancers. Study-level information: Participants could have had prior anti-PD-1, anti-PD-L1 or anti-CTLA-4 therapy, and less than 45% had some. Study-level results: With doses of 0.1-3.0 mg/kg, partial responders showed among the lowest clonal expansion. Researchers did not establish what antigens the expanded peripheral T cells target.

CDR1 LNHDA and CDR2 SQIVND come from the germline V gene (reference sequence). Losses at the gene ends were 1 base for V and 7 bases for J; bases not matched to a gene: 10. The CDR3 spans 16 residues. Anyone with autoimmune disease history or systemic immunosuppression was excluded. Details on this clone: Its antigen remains unknown.

TCRdb keeps only in-frame clones here, not all; method: immunoSEQ multiplex PCR. The table has about 66,000 clones, more than 60% seen once. V and J are TRBV19 and TRBJ2-4, with TRBD2 identical over 7 bases. This clonotype originated in an adult with an advanced solid tumor such as melanoma, head and neck, liver or kidney cancer. The specimen comprised CD4+ or CD8+ T cells sorted from blood, sampled in a trial of the OX40 agonist ivuxolimab. In DNA, the CDR3 is TGTGCCAGTAGTATAGCCGCGGGAGTCCGTAGTAACATTCAGTACTTC. Translating it yields CASSIAAGVRSNIQYF.